The 27 T cell receptor beta chains below were found in one sample sequenced in a study of blood T cell repertoires in COVID-19. Clones were read by immunoSEQ multiplex PCR, and TCRdb kept only the in-frame ones, dropping some. The table shows around 140,000 clones, with approximately 90% occurring only once. Sample: peripheral blood. These receptors were taken from a man between 45 and 60 years old with active or convalescent COVID-19.

Worth noting for this clone: At one end, the junction sequence differs from germline, possibly due to a read error. The chain joins TRBV9 to TRBJ1-5; D perhaps matches TRBD1 (6 bases). The CDR3 has 15 residues. The germline CDR1 and CDR2 sequences are SGDLS and YYNGEE. The CDR3 region is CASSAGTSSDQPQHF. Written as DNA, the CDR3 is TGTGCCAGCAGCGCCGGGACAAGCTCTGATCAACCCCAGCATTTT.

The CDR3: CASSQGGGIGGYTF. The CDR3 DNA sequence: TGCGCCAGCAGCCAAGGGGGAGGGATCGGTGGCTACACCTTC. The genes are TRBV4-3 and TRBJ1-2; D is unclear. CDR3 size: 14 residues. Trimming stripped 1 base from V and 7 bases from J, with 13 bases between. Germline CDR1 and CDR2: LGHNA and YSLEER.

This clone was seen a few times. CDR3 amino acids: CSVEAGTGNTIYF. CDR3 sequence (DNA): TGCAGCGTTGAAGCGGGTACCGGAAACACCATATATTTT. V is TRBV29-1 and J is TRBJ1-3; D remains ambiguous. The CDR3 totals 13 residues. Trimming removed 1 base from V and 4 bases from J, with 8 bases in between. Per germline, CDR1 SQVTM and CDR2 ANQGSEA.

The rearrangement joins TRBV19 to TRBJ2-1; 7 bases align to TRBD2. The CDR3 totals 14 residues. J gave up 0 bases and V 7 bases, and 3 bases lay outside the gene matches. The germline V gene encodes CDR1 LNHDA and CDR2 SQIVND (reference sequence). The CDR3 sequence is CASNERGSYNEQFF. In DNA, the CDR3 is TGTGCCAGTAATGAGCGGGGCTCCTACAATGAGCAGTTCTTC. Filled out from reference TRBV19 and TRBJ2-1, the complete variable domain reads DGGITQSPKYLFRKEGQNVTLSCEQNLNHDAMYWYRQDPGQGLRLIYYSQIVNDFQKGDIAEGYSVSREKKESFPLTVTSAQKNPTAFYLCASNERGSYNEQFFGPGTRLTVL.

The chain combines TRBV4-1 with TRBJ2-5; 7 nucleotides match TRBD2. V dropped 0 bases and J dropped 1; count of bases not matched to a gene: 5. The CDR3 has 16 residues. CDR1 and CDR2 from the germline V gene are MGHRA and YSYEKL. Written as DNA, the CDR3 is TGCGCCAGCAGCCAAGAGGGAGGGGCCATCCAAGAGACCCAGTACTTC. It encodes CASSQEGGAIQETQYF.

V and J are TRBV5-1 and TRBJ2-2; the match to TRBD1 covers 11 bases. CDR1 and CDR2 from the germline V gene are SGHRS and YFSETQ. V shed 4 bases and J 7 bases; nucleotides not matched to a gene: 9. CDR3 length: 16 amino acids. The CDR3 sequence: CASSRDGTGGIGELFF. The CDR3, as DNA: TGCGCCAGCAGCCGCGACGGGACAGGGGGAATCGGGGAGCTGTTTTTT.

The rearrangement joins TRBV2 to TRBJ2-5; D gene ambiguous. V lost 4 bases and J 5 bases, leaving 8 bases between the germline ends. The CDR3 totals 12 residues. CDR1 is SNHLY and CDR2 is FYNNEI in the germline V gene. The CDR3, as DNA: TGTGCCAGCAGTGTTCACTTGGAGACCCAGTACTTC. The encoded protein is CASSVHLETQYF. The variable domain in full, with the rest retrieved from reference TRBV2 and TRBJ2-5, is EPEVTQTPSHQVTQMGQEVILRCVPISNHLYFYWYRQILGQKVEFLVSFYNNEISEKSEIFDDQFSVERPDGSNFTLKIRSTKLEDSAMYFCASSVHLETQYFGPGTRLLVL.

CDR3 loop: CASSPGGPLVDEQYF. In DNA form, the CDR3 reads TGTGCCAGCAGCCCCGGAGGACCTCTTGTTGACGAGCAGTACTTC. This rearrangement joins TRBV5-5 to TRBJ2-7, with D tentatively TRBD2 (5 bases). The CDR3 loop spans 15 amino acids. Per germline, CDR1 SGHKS and CDR2 YYEKEE (reference sequence). V was shortened by 4 bases and J by 5 bases, with 19 bases between the two germline ends.

This clone was seen only a few times. The V and J genes are TRBV18 and TRBJ1-4; D may be TRBD1 (6 bases). The germline V gene encodes CDR1 KGHSH and CDR2 LQKENI. This CDR3 has 15 residues. With 4 bases removed from V and 8 bases from J, the gap between germline ends came to 17 bases. The chain's CDR3 is CASSLEGGASEKLFF. CDR3 coding DNA: TGTGCCAGCTCACTCGAAGGGGGAGCAAGCGAAAAACTGTTTTTT.

CDR3 region: CASSPNPGQANEKLFF. CDR3 DNA sequence: TGCGCCAGCAGTCCTAATCCGGGACAGGCTAATGAAAAACTGTTTTTT. The chain recombines TRBV5-1 with TRBJ1-4, with 8 bases lining up with TRBD1. J was trimmed by 3 bases and V by 5 bases; bases with no gene match: 9. This CDR3 is built from 16 residues. Germline V CDR1 and CDR2: SGHRS, YFSETQ.

The chain has TRBV6-6 and TRBJ2-5, with D possibly TRBD2 on 5 matching bases. This CDR3 contains 13 residues. Deletions cut 5 bases from V and 2 bases from J, with 9 bases between. Germline CDR1 MNHNY, CDR2 SVGAGI (reference sequence). The CDR3: CASSAGRQETQYF. The CDR3 coding sequence is TGTGCCAGCAGTGCGGGCCGACAAGAGACCCAGTACTTC.

The chain has TRBV6-6 and TRBJ1-2, with TRBD1 matching over 10 bases. With V trimmed by 2 bases and J by 8 bases, 2 bases remained unmatched. Per the germline V gene, CDR1 is MNHNY and CDR2 is SVGAGI (reference sequence). The CDR3 length is 13 residues. CDR3 sequence: CASSYATGGGYTF. The CDR3, as DNA: TGTGCCAGCAGTTACGCGACAGGGGGCGGCTACACCTTC.

The genes are TRBV6-2 or TRBV6-3 and TRBJ1-1, with D tentatively TRBD1 (5 bases). Looked up from germline, CDR1 is MNHEY and CDR2 is SVGEGT. The CDR3 is made up of 16 amino acids. V shed 2 bases and J shed 1 base, with 14 bases lying between them. CDR3 in DNA: TGTGCCAGCAGTTACAGAACAGGCTGGCCGAACACTGAAGCTTTCTTT. Residues: CASSYRTGWPNTEAFF.

The chain recombines TRBV5-4 with TRBJ1-4; D is uncertain. The CDR3 loop spans 15 amino acids. The V and J ends lost 0 bases and 3 bases respectively, with 9 bases between them. The germline V gene encodes CDR1 SGHNT and CDR2 YYREEE (reference sequence). CDR3: CASSLAGESNEKLFF. The CDR3 DNA reads as TGTGCCAGCAGCTTGGCCGGGGAATCTAATGAAAAACTGTTTTTT. The full variable domain, completed using reference TRBV5-4 and TRBJ1-4, is ETGVTQSPTHLIKTRGQQVTLRCSSQSGHNTVSWYQQALGQGPQFIFQYYREEENGRGNFPPRFSGLQFPNYSSELNVNALELDDSALYLCASSLAGESNEKLFFGSGTQLSVL.

The rearrangement links TRBV18 to TRBJ2-2; TRBD1 aligns across 7 bases. V was pared by 6 bases and J by 7 bases, with 11 bases of the junction left unmatched. There are 15 residues in the CDR3. The germline V gene has CDR1 KGHSH and CDR2 LQKENI. CDR3 coding DNA: TGTGCCAGCTCCCGAACGACAGGGTTTAACGGGGAGCTGTTTTTT. Encoded protein: CASSRTTGFNGELFF.

The CDR3 region is CASRTRGESYNEQFF. The CDR3 DNA follows: TGTGCCAGCAGAACTCGCGGGGAGTCCTACAATGAGCAGTTCTTC. The rearrangement uses TRBV2 and TRBJ2-1; TRBD2 is a possible D gene (6 bases). Germline CDR1 and CDR2: SNHLY and FYNNEI. The V gene lost 6 bases and the J gene lost 1 base, with 13 bases spanning the gap. There are 15 residues in the CDR3.

The chain has TRBV28 and TRBJ1-2; D ambiguous. The V gene lost 5 bases and the J gene lost 4 bases, with 8 bases spanning the gap. The CDR3 sequence is 12 residues long. Germline V gives CDR1 MDHEN, CDR2 SYDVKM. CDR3 nucleotides: TGTGCCAGCAGTCAGATCCTCTATGGCTACACCTTC. The encoded protein is CASSQILYGYTF.

This chain uses TRBV4-3 with TRBJ1-3, with 12 bases aligning to TRBD1. This CDR3 comprises 18 residues. The germline V gene encodes CDR1 LGHNA and CDR2 YSLEER. The trim removed 4 bases at V and 3 bases at J, leaving 10 bases unmatched. In DNA, the CDR3 is TGCGCCAGCAGCCTAACTCCGGGACAGGGGGCGGGTGGAAACACCATATATTTT. Its translation: CASSLTPGQGAGGNTIYF.

This clone appeared a few times. The chain employs TRBV25-1 and TRBJ1-3, with D hard to call. V gave up 2 bases and J gave up 4 bases, with 12 bases separating them. The CDR3 is made up of 15 amino acids. From germline, CDR1 is MGHDK and CDR2 SYGVNS. The CDR3 coding sequence is TGTGCCAGCAGTGAAGGGCTTCACTCCGGAAACACCATATATTTT. Translation gives CASSEGLHSGNTIYF.

This chain joins TRBV4-3 and TRBJ2-7; TRBD1 might be the D (6 bases). Germline V gene data show CDR1 as LGHNA and CDR2 as YSLEER. The CDR3 totals 17 residues. Trimming cost V 0 bases and J 5 bases, with 20 bases left between them. The CDR3 nucleotides read TGCGCCAGCAGCCAAGAGAGGTTAGCACAGGGTTTCAACGAGCAGTACTTC. This codes for CASSQERLAQGFNEQYF.

The genes are TRBV30 and TRBJ2-1; 7 bases align to TRBD2. Germline CDR1 and CDR2: GTSNPN and SVGIG (reference sequence). The junction had 9 bases not matched to a gene; V was cut back by 4 bases and J by 6 bases. This CDR3 region has 14 residues. CDR3 amino acids: CAWTRLALGNEQFF. CDR3 nucleotide sequence: TGTGCCTGGACCCGACTAGCCCTAGGCAATGAGCAGTTCTTC.

The chain couples TRBV5-1 to TRBJ1-4; perhaps TRBD1 as D (5 bases). Looked up from germline, CDR1 is SGHRS and CDR2 is YFSETQ. This CDR3 has 14 residues. Trimming took 2 bases from V and 3 from J, leaving 8 bases between them. The CDR3 sequence is CASSFQGPNEKLFF. DNA for the CDR3: TGCGCCAGCAGCTTTCAGGGCCCTAATGAAAAACTGTTTTTT.

The rearrangement uses TRBV28 and TRBJ2-6; D might be TRBD2 (6 bases). Germline V lookup: CDR1 MDHEN, CDR2 SYDVKM. This CDR3 spans 16 amino acids. V was shortened by 5 bases and J by 1 base, with 12 bases between the two germline ends. The CDR3 loop reads CASSRAGGSGANVLTF. The CDR3 DNA reads as TGTGCCAGCAGTAGGGCTGGGGGGTCTGGGGCCAACGTCCTGACTTTC.

The chain joins TRBV5-1 to TRBJ2-3; 11 bases map to TRBD2. Per germline, CDR1 SGHRS and CDR2 YFSETQ. V trimming: 4 bases; J trimming: 6 bases; junction bases outside the gene matches: 4. The CDR3 extends over 14 amino acids. The CDR3 region has the DNA TGCGCCAGCAGCCCTAGCGGGGGGTGGGATACGCAGTATTTT. Its protein product is CASSPSGGWDTQYF.

The gene calls are TRBV7-8 and TRBJ1-6, with TRBD1 matching over 7 bases. Germline-derived CDR1 and CDR2 are SGHVS and FQNEAQ. CDR3 length: 16 amino acids. V lost 2 bases, J lost 6 bases, and 7 bases stayed unmatched. Here the CDR3 reads CASSLTQGVGNSPLHF. DNA of the CDR3: TGTGCCAGCAGCTTAACTCAGGGGGTCGGTAATTCACCCCTCCACTTT.

The chain combines TRBV7-6 with TRBJ2-1, with 9 bases matching TRBD2. Germline V lookup: CDR1 SGHVS, CDR2 FNYEAQ. V lost 5 bases to trimming and J lost 8 bases; unmatched junction nucleotides: 10. The CDR3 consists of 15 residues. CDR3 nucleotides: TGTGCCAGCAGCCCCCTAGCGGGGCCGGGGGATGAGCAGTTCTTC. Its protein is CASSPLAGPGDEQFF. Full variable domain (rest looked up from reference TRBV7-6 and TRBJ2-1): GAGVSQSPRYKVTKRGQDVALRCDPISGHVSLYWYRQALGQGPEFLTYFNYEAQQDKSGLPNDRFSAERPEGSISTLTIQRTEQRDSAMYRCASSPLAGPGDEQFFGPGTRLTVL.

The chain links TRBV28 to TRBJ1-2, with TRBD1 identical over 10 bases. CDR3 length: 15 residues. The V gene end was trimmed by 5 bases and the J gene end by 5 bases; junction bases not matched to a gene: 8. Germline V gives CDR1 MDHEN, CDR2 SYDVKM. CDR3 DNA: TGTGCCAGCAGTCCCGGGACAGGGGATAGGTATGGCTACACCTTC. It translates to CASSPGTGDRYGYTF.